The rows below give T cell receptor beta chains drawn from one sample of a study of T cells after yellow fever vaccination. From the 5' RACE reads, TCRdb called clonotypes with MiXCR, one entry per CDR3 protein. The repertoire has 550,000 or so distinct CDR3 sequences, 15% to 20% of them found once; the top ten carry 13% to 15%. The starting material was PBMCs, obtained 15 days after the yellow fever booster vaccination. The source of these receptors is a man aged 30 to 45 who received the YFV17D yellow fever vaccine. Both conserved end residues are part of each CDR3. D genes are given only for firm matches. Rows give clone size only sometimes, using once, few, many, or a class for an expanded clone.

v_call	j_call	d_call	clone_size	cdr3_nt	cdr3_aa
TRBV7-9	TRBJ1-1	.	.	TGTGCCAGCACCGAGGGGGTGAACACTGAAGCTTTCTTT	CASTEGVNTEAFF
TRBV7-9	TRBJ1-1	.	many	TGTGCCAGCAGCTTTAGGCCGGTGAACACTGAAGCTTTCTTT	CASSFRPVNTEAFF
TRBV12-3/TRBV12-4	TRBJ2-3	.	many	TGTGCCAGCAGTCAGACTAGTTCACCTACGCAGTATTTT	CASSQTSSPTQYF
TRBV15	TRBJ2-1	TRBD1	.	TGTGCCACCAGCGTTCGACAGGGGGTAGTGAATGAGCAGTTCTTC	CATSVRQGVVNEQFF
TRBV12-3/TRBV12-4	TRBJ2-3	.	few	TGTGCCAGCAGTTTTGTTACCACAGATACGCAGTATTTT	CASSFVTTDTQYF
TRBV20-1	TRBJ2-2	TRBD2	.	TGCAGTGCTAGTCAGCGGGAGAACACCGGGGAGCTGTTTTTT	CSASQRENTGELFF
TRBV20-1	TRBJ2-3	TRBD2	.	TGCAGTGCTAGGGAGCTACCGGGACTAGCGGGAGTGGATACGCAGTATTTT	CSARELPGLAGVDTQYF
TRBV6-5	TRBJ2-7	TRBD1	.	TGTGCCAGCAGTTTCGCCGGGACAGGGTACGAGCAGTACTTC	CASSFAGTGYEQYF
TRBV7-8	TRBJ1-1	TRBD1	few	TGTGCCAGCAGCGGGACAGGGGGTGTGAACACTGAAGCTTTCTTT	CASSGTGGVNTEAFF
TRBV9	TRBJ1-5	.	.	TGTGCCAGCAGCGTCGGAGGGGTACCGAGTCAGCCCCAGCATTTT	CASSVGGVPSQPQHF
TRBV6-1	TRBJ2-2	TRBD1	.	TGTGCCAGCAGTCCAGGGGGTAGTTACACCGGGGAGCTGTTTTTT	CASSPGGSYTGELFF
TRBV21-1	TRBJ2-7	.	.	TGTGCCAGCTGGTACGCCCTTAGGGAGCAGTACTTC	CASWYALREQYF
TRBV10-3	TRBJ2-5	TRBD1	.	TGTGCCATCAGTGAGTCCACAGGGGGCGATGAGACCCAGTACTTC	CAISESTGGDETQYF
TRBV28	TRBJ2-7	.	few	TGTGCCAGCAGTCCTGGTCCCTTCTACGAGCAGTACTTC	CASSPGPFYEQYF
TRBV4-1	TRBJ2-3	.	.	TGCGCCAGCAGCCAAGACCATCGGCAGACGCAGTATTTT	CASSQDHRQTQYF
TRBV7-2	TRBJ2-3	.	.	TGTGCCAGCAGCTTAGAGCTAGCAACAGATACGCAGTATTTT	CASSLELATDTQYF
TRBV19	TRBJ2-4	TRBD1	.	TGTGCCAGTAGCCCAGGGGGCTTGGGGGACATTCAGTACTTC	CASSPGGLGDIQYF
TRBV29-1	TRBJ2-4	.	.	TGCAGCGTCCTGACCGGGACCAAGGACATTCAGTACTTC	CSVLTGTKDIQYF
TRBV4-3	TRBJ1-6	.	.	TGCGCCAGCAGCCAAGACCAAGGGCTACAGTCACCCCTCCACTTT	CASSQDQGLQSPLHF
TRBV18	TRBJ1-2	.	.	TGTGCCAGCTCACCAGAGCAGGGGCGCGGAGATGGCTACACCTTC	CASSPEQGRGDGYTF
TRBV6-5	TRBJ2-7	.	.	TGTGCCAGCAGTTACTCGAGGGAGGTCCCCTACGAGCAGTACTTC	CASSYSREVPYEQYF
TRBV28	TRBJ1-2	.	few	TGTGCCAGCAGTTTATTCCAGGGTAGTGGCTACACCTTC	CASSLFQGSGYTF
TRBV20-1	TRBJ2-7	.	few	TGCAGTGCTAGAGGGGCCGGGACAAAAAACTACGAGCAGTACTTC	CSARGAGTKNYEQYF
TRBV7-2	TRBJ1-4	TRBD1	.	TGTGCCAGCAGCACCCGACAGGGCCTCGGCGAACTGTTTTTT	CASSTRQGLGELFF
TRBV15	TRBJ2-1	TRBD2	few	TGTGCCACCAGCAGAGAAGCGGGACTAGCGGGGTACAATGAGCAGTTCTTC	CATSREAGLAGYNEQFF
TRBV20-1	TRBJ1-1	.	few	TGCAGTGCTAGAGAGACTGTTAACACTGAAGCTTTCTTT	CSARETVNTEAFF
TRBV20-1	TRBJ2-7	TRBD2	.	TGCAGTGCTAGAGCGTTAACTAGCGTGAACTACGAGCAGTACTTC	CSARALTSVNYEQYF
TRBV7-2	TRBJ2-2	.	.	TGTGCCAGCAGTCCTTGGGAGGCCGGGGAGCTGTTTTTT	CASSPWEAGELFF
TRBV18	TRBJ1-4	.	.	TGTGCCAGCTCACCACGATACGGCGCAGACGAAAAACTGTTTTTT	CASSPRYGADEKLFF